The 11 T cell receptor beta chains given below trace back to one sample, sequenced in a study of post-analysis software for immune sequencing data. Study outcomes and limitations: Patients used about 5 TRBV segments, including TRBV5-6, TRBV5-1 and TRBV20-1, more often than controls.

Unique molecular identifiers were present in the TCR beta cDNA libraries. MiXCR was run by TCRdb on the PCR reads, yielding one entry per CDR3 protein. The sample contains a few hundred thousand distinct CDR3 sequences, around 37% of which appear only once. Their specific antigens are unknown. The sequencing input was blood. These TCRs come from a girl between 5 and 17 years old with multiple sclerosis.

The chain recombines TRBV2 with TRBJ2-1; D possibly corresponds to TRBD1 (6 bases). Germline loops: CDR1 SNHLY, CDR2 FYNNEI. Trimming removed 7 bases from V and 1 base from J, with 14 bases in between. CDR3 length: 15 amino acids. The CDR3 region has the DNA TGTGCCAGCATCAGACAGGTCCAATCCTACAATGAGCAGTTCTTC. Translation gives CASIRQVQSYNEQFF.

This sequence joins TRBV12-3 or TRBV12-4 and TRBJ2-1, with 9 bases matching TRBD2. Trimming took 9 bases from V and 3 from J; bases not matched to a gene: 6. The length of the CDR3 is 14 residues. CDR3 coding DNA: TGTGCCAGTAGATGGCGGGGGGGCTACAATGAGCAGTTCTTC. Its translation: CASRWRGGYNEQFF.

This clonotype was seen once. The rearrangement joins TRBV5-1 to TRBJ1-4, with D perhaps TRBD1 (5 bases). Germline V lookup: CDR1 SGHRS, CDR2 YFSETQ. The V end was cut by 0 bases, the J end by 5 bases, with 11 bases between. The CDR3 runs to 15 residues. The CDR3 loop reads CASSLAGTENEKLFF. The CDR3 coding sequence is TGCGCCAGCAGCTTGGCCGGGACCGAAAATGAAAAACTGTTTTTT.

The chain is built from TRBV27 and TRBJ1-1; no definite D call. The CDR3 spans 14 residues. V shed 4 bases and J shed 7 bases, with 16 bases lying between them. Germline loops: CDR1 MNHEY, CDR2 SMNVEV (reference sequence). The DNA for the CDR3 is TGTGCCAGCAGTTCAGGAACGCACTGGGATGAAGCTTTCTTT. Protein product: CASSSGTHWDEAFF.

This clonotype was seen repeatedly, ten times or more. J is TRBJ1-2 and V is TRBV29-1; D is possibly TRBD1 (6 bases). The V gene lost 1 base and the J gene lost 1 base, with 16 bases spanning the gap. The CDR3 totals 16 residues. Germline CDR1 and CDR2: SQVTM and ANQGSEA. Here the CDR3 DNA reads TGCAGCGTTGAAGGTTTTGGGGACAAATTTAACTATGGCTACACCTTC. Its translation: CSVEGFGDKFNYGYTF.

This clonotype is a singleton in its sample. For the CDR3, the DNA is TGTGCCAGCAGCGAAGGACTGCCGAACACCGGGGAGCTGTTTTTT. This sequence encodes CASSEGLPNTGELFF. This rearrangement joins TRBV4-2 to TRBJ2-2; a weak D match, TRBD2 (5 bases). Germline V gene sequence: CDR1 LGHNA, CDR2 YNFKEQ. The ends were cut back, 5 bases at V and 0 bases at J, with 10 bases in the middle. The CDR3 consists of 15 residues.

Of note for this clonotype: The junction does not match germline at one end; this may be a read error. The V gene is TRBV12-3 or TRBV12-4, the J gene TRBJ2-7; 8 positions agree with TRBD1. The length of the CDR3 is 15 residues. CDR3 protein: CASSLATGGKDEQYF. In DNA, the CDR3 is TGTGCCAGCAGTCTAGCTACAGGGGGAAAAGACGAGCAGTACTTC.

A few counts support this clonotype. The chain recombines TRBV29-1 with TRBJ2-3; 9 nucleotides line up with TRBD2. Germline V gene data show CDR1 as SQVTM and CDR2 as ANQGSEA. The V gene end was trimmed by 0 bases and the J gene end by 4 bases; junction bases not matched to a gene: 5. This CDR3 has 15 residues. For the CDR3, the DNA is TGCAGCGTTGAAGAGCTCGGCGGGGGGGCAGATACGCAGTATTTT. It translates to CSVEELGGGADTQYF.

This clonotype was seen more than once but under ten times. This chain uses TRBV5-5 with TRBJ2-1, with 8 bases fitting TRBD2. Trimming removed 3 bases from V and 0 bases from J; junction bases left unmatched: 5. The length of the CDR3 is 16 residues. Germline assignment: CDR1 SGHKS and CDR2 YYEKEE (reference sequence). CDR3 nucleotides: TGTGCCAGCAGCTCAATAGCGGGGAGCTCCTACAATGAGCAGTTCTTC. It specifies CASSSIAGSSYNEQFF.

This chain links TRBV4-1 with TRBJ2-5; possibly TRBD1 for D (6 bases). The CDR3 loop spans 16 amino acids. The germline gives CDR1 MGHRA, CDR2 YSYEKL. V gave up 1 base and J gave up 0 bases, with 12 bases separating them. The CDR3 here is CASSQGTVPYQETQYF. CDR3 nucleotides: TGCGCCAGCAGCCAAGGGACAGTACCGTACCAAGAGACCCAGTACTTC.

The chain carries TRBV4-3 and TRBJ1-4; D is unresolved. Germline CDR1 is LGHNA and CDR2 is YSLEER. This CDR3 contains 14 residues. Trimming took 0 bases from V and 8 from J, leaving 10 bases between them. The CDR3 DNA reads as TGCGCCAGCAGCCAAGATCTCTGGCCCGAAAAACTGTTTTTT. This encodes CASSQDLWPEKLFF.